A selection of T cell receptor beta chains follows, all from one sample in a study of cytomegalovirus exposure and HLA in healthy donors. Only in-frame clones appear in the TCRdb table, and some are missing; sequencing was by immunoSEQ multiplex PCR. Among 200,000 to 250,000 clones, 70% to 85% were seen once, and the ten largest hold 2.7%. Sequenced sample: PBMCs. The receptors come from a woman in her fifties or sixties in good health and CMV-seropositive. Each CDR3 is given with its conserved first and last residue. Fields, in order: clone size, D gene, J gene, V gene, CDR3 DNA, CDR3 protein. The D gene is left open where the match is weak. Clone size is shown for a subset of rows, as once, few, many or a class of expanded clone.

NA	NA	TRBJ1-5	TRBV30	TGTGCCTGGAGTGTGGGGGGGGTTCAGCCCCAGCATTTT	CAWSVGGVQPQHF
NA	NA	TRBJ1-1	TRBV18	TGTGCCAGCTCACCACCGGCCACGAACACTGAAGCTTTCTTT	CASSPPATNTEAFF
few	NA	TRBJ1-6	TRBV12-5	TGTGCTAGTGGTTCCCGCTCGGGGGGCAGTTCACCCCTCCACTTT	CASGSRSGGSSPLHF
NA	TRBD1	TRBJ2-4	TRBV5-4	TGTGCCAGCAGCTCATCGACAGGGTCCAAAAACATTCAGTACTTC	CASSSSTGSKNIQYF
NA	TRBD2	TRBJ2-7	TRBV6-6	TGTGCCAGCAGGGATGGAACTAGCGGGACCTACGAGCAGTACTTC	CASRDGTSGTYEQYF
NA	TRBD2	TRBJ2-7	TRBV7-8	TGTGCCAGCAGCCGGACTAGCGGGTTGCCCTACGAGCAGTACTTC	CASSRTSGLPYEQYF
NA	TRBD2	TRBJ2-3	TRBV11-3	TGTGCCAGCAGCCTTGGACTAGCTAGCACAGATACGCAGTATTTT	CASSLGLASTDTQYF
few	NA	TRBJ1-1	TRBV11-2	TGTGCCAGCAGCGAGCGGGGGGTAGCTTTCTTT	CASSERGVAFF
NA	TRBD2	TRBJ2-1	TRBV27	TGTGCCAGCCGCGGGGGGGGACTAGCGGGGTCCTCCTACAATGAGCAGTTCTTC	CASRGGGLAGSSYNEQFF
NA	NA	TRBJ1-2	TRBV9	TGTGCCAGCAGCGTAGACGGAGACTATGGCTACACCTTC	CASSVDGDYGYTF
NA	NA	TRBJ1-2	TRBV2	TGTGCCAGCAGCTACGAAGGCACGAGGCTGACCTATGGCTACACCTTC	CASSYEGTRLTYGYTF
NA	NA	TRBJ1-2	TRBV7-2	TGTGCCAGCAGCTTATCGGTCGAAGGCTACACCTTC	CASSLSVEGYTF
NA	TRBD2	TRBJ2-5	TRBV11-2	TGTGCCAGCAGCCGCCGAGGGGGACTAGCGGGAGTAGAAGAGACCCAGTACTTC	CASSRRGGLAGVEETQYF
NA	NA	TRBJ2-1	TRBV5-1	TGCGCCAGCAGCTACGCCGCCCCAGGGGATAGATCCTACAATGAGCAGTTCTTC	CASSYAAPGDRSYNEQFF
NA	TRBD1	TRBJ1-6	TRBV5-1	TGCGCCAGCAGCGAAGGGGGCCTAGGCTCCTATAATTCACCCCTCCACTTT	CASSEGGLGSYNSPLHF
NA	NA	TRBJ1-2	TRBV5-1	TGCGCCAGCAGCTTGGAGTCAAGACGGGACTACACCTTC	CASSLESRRDYTF
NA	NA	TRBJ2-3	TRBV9	TGTGCCAGCAGCTCACACCCCCTCGGGGAAGGCGCAGATACGCAGTATTTT	CASSSHPLGEGADTQYF
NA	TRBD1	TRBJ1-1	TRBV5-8	TGTGCCAGCAGCTTTGACAGGGGGCCCTTCTACGCTTTCTTT	CASSFDRGPFYAFF
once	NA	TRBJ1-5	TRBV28	TGTGCCAGCAGCCGGGGTCAGCCCCAGCATTTT	CASSRGQPQHF
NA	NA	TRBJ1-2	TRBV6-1	TGTGCCAGCAGTGAATGGTGGCAGGGAAACTATGGCTACACCTTC	CASSEWWQGNYGYTF
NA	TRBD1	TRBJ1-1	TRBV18	TGTGCCAGCTCTGCGGGACAGGATTTTCTGGCGAACACTGAAGCTTTCTTT	CASSAGQDFLANTEAFF
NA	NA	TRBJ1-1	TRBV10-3	TGTGCCATCAGTGAGTCCGCGGTGAACACTGAAGCTTTCTTT	CAISESAVNTEAFF
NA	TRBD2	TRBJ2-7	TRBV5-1	TGCGCCAGCAGCTCCATTGGAGGGAGGGCCTACGAGCAGTACTTC	CASSSIGGRAYEQYF
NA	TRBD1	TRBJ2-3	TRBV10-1	TGCGCCAGCGGCGGACAGGGGGCGGATACGCAGTATTTT	CASGGQGADTQYF
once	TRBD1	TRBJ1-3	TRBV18	TGTGCCAGCTCACTTTCGGACAGGTCTGGAAACACCATATATTTT	CASSLSDRSGNTIYF
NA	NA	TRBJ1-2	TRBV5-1	TGCGCCAGCAGCTTGCAGGGGCTCAACTATGGCTACACCTTC	CASSLQGLNYGYTF
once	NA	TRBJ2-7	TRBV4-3	TGCGCCAGCAGCCACGACAGGGCGGGAGAGCAGTACTTC	CASSHDRAGEQYF
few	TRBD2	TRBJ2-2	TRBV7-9	TGTGCCAGCAGCCCGCCCGGGGGGGGCGGGGAGCTGTTTTTT	CASSPPGGGGELFF
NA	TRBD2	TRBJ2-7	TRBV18	TGTGCCAGCTCACCACGACTAGCGGGAGGTGAGCAGTACTTC	CASSPRLAGGEQYF
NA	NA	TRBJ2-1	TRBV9	TGTGCCAGCAGCCCGTCGGGCTCCTACAATGAGCAGTTCTTC	CASSPSGSYNEQFF
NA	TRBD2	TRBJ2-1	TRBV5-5	TGTGCCAGCAGCTTGGGACTAGCGGGGTACTACAATGAGCAGTTCTTC	CASSLGLAGYYNEQFF
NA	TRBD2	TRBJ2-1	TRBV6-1	TGTGCCAGCAGTGAAGTTAGCGGGGGCTTCAGCTCCTACAATGAGCAGTTCTTC	CASSEVSGGFSSYNEQFF
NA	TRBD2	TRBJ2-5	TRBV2	TGTGCCAGCACCCAAGGGGGACTAGCGGGAGAGACCCAGTACTTC	CASTQGGLAGETQYF
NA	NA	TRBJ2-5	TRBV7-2	TGTGCCAGCAGCTTAGATCCTAGCGTCGAGACCCAGTACTTC	CASSLDPSVETQYF
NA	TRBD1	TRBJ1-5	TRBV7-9	TGTGCCAGCAGCTTGGGACAGGGAACGTATAGCAATCAGCCCCAGCATTTT	CASSLGQGTYSNQPQHF
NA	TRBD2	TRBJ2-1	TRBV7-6	TGTGCCAGCAGCTTAAACCCACTAGCGGGAGGTATCAATGAGCAGTTCTTC	CASSLNPLAGGINEQFF
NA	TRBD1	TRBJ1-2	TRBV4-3	TGCGCCAGCAGCCAAGAGTTGACAGGGGGCGGCTATGGCTACACCTTC	CASSQELTGGGYGYTF
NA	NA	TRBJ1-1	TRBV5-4	TGTGCCAGCAGCAACCCGGTGGAAGCTTTCTTT	CASSNPVEAFF
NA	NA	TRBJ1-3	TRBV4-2	TGTGCCAGCAGCCAAGAAGGTGGGGGGTCAGCTGGAAACACCATATATTTT	CASSQEGGGSAGNTIYF
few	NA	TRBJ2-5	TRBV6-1	TGTGCCAGCAAGGAAAGTAAAAGGGAGCAGGAGACCCAGTACTTC	CASKESKREQETQYF